One sample yielded the 27 T cell receptor beta chains listed below, sequenced in a study of T cells in Graves' hyperthyroidism and ophthalmopathy. Researchers amplified the TCR beta CDR3 regions from RNA transcripts. When the TCR CDR3 underwent first-round RT-PCR, the HTBI primer set was used. TCRdb used MiXCR to reprocess the multiplex PCR reads, holding one entry per CDR3 protein. Of over 700,000 distinct CDR3 sequences in the sample, 35% to 45% were seen once. Sample: blood. The source is a man aged 18 to 35 with Graves' hyperthyroidism.

This clonotype was detected ten times or more. The CDR3 sequence is CASSWDRTGKGQPQHF. Written as DNA, the CDR3 is TGTGCCAGCAGCTGGGATCGGACAGGGAAAGGGCAGCCCCAGCATTTT. The chain couples TRBV7-9 to TRBJ1-5; 8 nucleotides match TRBD1. The germline V gene has CDR1 SEHNR and CDR2 FQNEAQ (reference sequence). With V trimmed by 4 bases and J by 7 bases, 12 bases remained unmatched. The CDR3 runs to 16 residues.

This sequence joins TRBV29-1 and TRBJ2-5, with 8 bases lining up with TRBD2. CDR3 length: 12 amino acids. V lost 7 bases to trimming and J lost 5 bases; unmatched junction nucleotides: 6. The germline V gene encodes CDR1 SQVTM and CDR2 ANQGSEA. The CDR3 protein is CSAVGGEETQYF. The CDR3, as DNA: TGCAGCGCCGTCGGGGGGGAGGAGACCCAGTACTTC.

The V call is TRBV7-2, the J call TRBJ2-2; the match to TRBD2 covers 8 bases. Germline V gene lookup returns CDR1 SGHTA and CDR2 FQGNSA. The CDR3 has 17 residues. After removal of 5 bases from V and 5 bases from J, the junction contained 13 bases not matched to a gene. In nucleotides, the CDR3 is TGTGCCAGCAGCCAGACGTCCACGGGGGGGATTACCGGGGAGCTGTTTTTT. Amino acids: CASSQTSTGGITGELFF. Together with reference TRBV7-2 and TRBJ2-2, the CDR3 gives the full variable domain: GAGVSQSPSNKVTEKGKDVELRCDPISGHTALYWYRQSLGQGLEFLIYFQGNSAPDKSGLPSDRFSAERTGGSVSTLTIQRTQQEDSAVYLCASSQTSTGGITGELFFGEGSRLTVL.

This clonotype has ten or more counts. The chain is built from TRBV29-1 and TRBJ1-2, with D hard to call. Germline CDR1 SQVTM, CDR2 ANQGSEA. The CDR3 consists of 12 residues. Trimming left V 4 bases short and J 8 bases short, with 14 bases between. Here the CDR3 reads CSVGGIRNGYTF. The CDR3, as DNA: TGCAGCGTTGGAGGAATCAGGAACGGCTACACCTTC.

This clonotype showed up just a few times. V is TRBV12-3 or TRBV12-4 and J is TRBJ2-7, with D perhaps matching TRBD1 (6 bases). This CDR3 is 13 amino acids long. With 6 bases removed from V and 5 bases from J, the gap between germline ends came to 14 bases. The CDR3 DNA reads as TGTGCCAGCAGACACCCAGGGGCCCACGAGCAGTACTTC. Amino acid sequence: CASRHPGAHEQYF.

Turning to this clonotype: One end of the junction is discordant with germline, which a read error may explain. The chain employs TRBV20-1 and TRBJ1-6; TRBD1 agrees at 12 bases. The CDR3 has 17 residues. Germline-derived CDR1 and CDR2 are DFQATT and SNEGSKA (reference sequence). CDR3 sequence reads: CSVSTGTGGSYNSPPHF. The CDR3 bases are TGCAGTGTCTCAACCGGGACAGGGGGCTCCTATAATTCACCCCCCCACTTT.

As for this clonotype: Sequence at one end of the junction differs from germline and may be a read error. The chain has TRBV11-2 and TRBJ2-7, with TRBD2 matching 10 bases. The CDR3 is 16 residues long. The germline V gene encodes CDR1 SGHAT and CDR2 FQNNGV. The CDR3 DNA sequence: TGCGCCAGCAGCCAAGATCAAGCGGGAGGGCCCTACGAGCAGTACTTC. Translation: CASSQDQAGGPYEQYF.

The chain couples TRBV19 to TRBJ1-1, with 7 positions matching TRBD1. The CDR3 covers 18 residues. From germline, CDR1 is LNHDA and CDR2 SQIVND (reference sequence). Trimming at V came to 1 base and at J to 0 bases, leaving 11 bases not matched to a gene. CDR3 amino acids: CASSIGNPGGIMNTEAFF. As DNA, the CDR3 is TGTGCCAGTAGTATAGGGAACCCAGGGGGAATCATGAACACTGAAGCTTTCTTT.

On this clonotype: Compared with germline, one end of the junction differs, possibly owing to a read error. V usage is TRBV24-1 and J usage is TRBJ2-5, with a tentative D call TRBD1 (6 bases). The CDR3 is 15 amino acids. Germline loops: CDR1 KGHDR, CDR2 SFDVKD. CDR3 DNA: TGTGCCAGCAGTCCCGGACAGCCCCTCCAAGAGACCCAGTACTTC. This encodes CASSPGQPLQETQYF.

The chain has TRBV10-2 and TRBJ2-5; possible D gene TRBD1, 5 bases. Trimming removed 4 bases from V and 9 bases from J, with 12 bases in between. Per the germline V gene, CDR1 is WSHSY and CDR2 is SAAADI. This CDR3 is built from 12 residues. For the CDR3, the DNA is TGCGCCAGCAGTGCAGGGAACCAGCCCCAGTACTTC. It codes for CASSAGNQPQYF.

This clonotype was observed a handful of times. The genes are TRBV10-3 and TRBJ2-2, with 8 bases aligning to TRBD2. This CDR3 comprises 20 residues. The junction had 16 bases not matched to a gene; V was cut back by 4 bases and J by 0 bases. Germline lookup yields CDR1 ENHRY and CDR2 SYGVKD. CDR3: CAISARRVAGRPANTGELFF. In DNA form, the CDR3 reads TGTGCCATCAGTGCTCGTCGGGTAGCGGGGCGCCCCGCGAACACCGGGGAGCTGTTTTTT.

Of note for this clonotype: A much larger clone sits a single nucleotide away, making a read error possible. The rearrangement joins TRBV6-2 or TRBV6-3 to TRBJ2-6; perhaps TRBD2 as D (5 bases). The CDR3 length is 16 residues. Germline V gene lookup returns CDR1 MNHEY and CDR2 SVGEGT. CDR3 sequence (DNA): TGTGTCAGCAGTTTTCGGACTGTCTCTGGGGCCAACGTCCTGACTTTC. Translation gives CVSSFRTVSGANVLTF.

In regard to this clonotype: The CDR3 end shows no conserved phenylalanine or tryptophan, and so a read error is likely. This chain uses TRBV11-2 with TRBJ2-7; the match to TRBD1 covers 8 bases. V trimming: 1 base; J trimming: 3 bases; junction bases outside the gene matches: 11. This CDR3 has 17 amino acids. The germline V gene encodes CDR1 SGHAT and CDR2 FQNNGV. Here the CDR3 DNA reads TGTGCCAGCAGCTTAGGGAGGGCGTCAGGGGGCATCTACGAGCAGTACTAC. It specifies CASSLGRASGGIYEQYY.

The J gene is TRBJ2-2, the V gene TRBV20-1; D gene unclear. Germline V gives CDR1 DFQATT, CDR2 SNEGSKA (reference sequence). This CDR3 contains 14 residues. V was pared by 0 bases and J by 4 bases, with 9 bases between. The CDR3 nucleotides are TGCAGTGCTAGAGATCCCCAAGGCACCGGGGAGCTGTTTTTT. This translates into CSARDPQGTGELFF.

This chain connects TRBV4-1 to TRBJ2-7; no clear D. The germline gives CDR1 MGHRA, CDR2 YSYEKL. V lost 0 bases to trimming and J lost 4 bases, with 16 bases between them. This CDR3 is 16 amino acids long. The CDR3 loop reads CASSQEGKGSAYEQYF. The CDR3, as DNA: TGCGCCAGCAGCCAAGAAGGAAAAGGGTCAGCATACGAGCAGTACTTC.

This clonotype was observed a few times. The rearrangement uses TRBV6-6 and TRBJ2-7; TRBD1 might be the D (5 bases). The CDR3 covers 12 residues. Germline V gene data show CDR1 as MNHNY and CDR2 as SVGAGI (reference sequence). Between the trimmed V and J ends, which lost 7 bases and 2 bases, there was a span of 9 bases. DNA for the CDR3: TGTGCCAGCATTAGCAGGGCCTACGAGCAGTACTTC. Translating it yields CASISRAYEQYF.

The sample holds many counts of this clonotype. CDR3 in DNA: TGCAGCGTTGAAGGGAACACTGAAGCTTTCTTT. Residues: CSVEGNTEAFF. The chain couples TRBV29-1 to TRBJ1-1; D not resolved. This CDR3 comprises 11 residues. CDR1 SQVTM and CDR2 ANQGSEA come from the germline V gene. Trimming took 1 base from V and 1 from J, leaving 1 base between them.

This clonotype came up many times. The chain is built from TRBV7-2 and TRBJ1-1, with unresolved D. This CDR3 has 12 amino acids. V lost 2 bases to trimming and J lost 8 bases, with 9 bases between them. Germline CDR1 SGHTA, CDR2 FQGNSA. This chain's CDR3 is CASSLRGREAFF. CDR3 in DNA: TGTGCCAGCAGCTTACGAGGACGGGAAGCTTTCTTT.

About this clonotype itself: A single base separates this from a much larger clone, so it may be a read error. The chain employs TRBV29-1 and TRBJ2-5; tentatively, D is TRBD1 (5 bases). The germline V and J ends were trimmed by 4 bases and 7 bases, with 13 bases remaining between them. CDR1 is SQVTM and CDR2 is ANQGSEA in the germline V gene. This CDR3 has 12 amino acids. CDR3 amino acids: CSVGEGVGTQYF. CDR3 nucleotides: TGCAGCGTTGGGGAAGGGGTTGGGACCCAGTACTTC.

This clonotype has more than one count but fewer than ten. CDR3 residues: CASSVQSGPYEQYF. The CDR3 DNA sequence: TGTGCCAGCAGCGTCCAATCAGGGCCCTACGAGCAGTACTTC. The chain uses TRBV7-2 and TRBJ2-7; D perhaps matches TRBD1 (5 bases). This CDR3 contains 14 residues. The germline gives CDR1 SGHTA, CDR2 FQGNSA. V lost 5 bases and J lost 2, with 13 bases in between.

This clonotype was observed a handful of times. This chain uses TRBV7-2 with TRBJ1-4; D is uncertain. This CDR3 is built from 14 residues. V was trimmed by 4 bases and J by 1 base, leaving 7 bases between them. The germline CDR1 and CDR2 sequences are SGHTA and FQGNSA. The CDR3 is CASSSGITNEKLFF. CDR3 nucleotide sequence: TGTGCCAGCAGCTCGGGGATAACTAATGAAAAACTGTTTTTT.

Details on this clonotype: A read error may be the cause here, since a much bigger clone is one base away. This chain links TRBV7-9 with TRBJ2-5; D may be TRBD1 (6 bases). The germline V and J ends were trimmed by 5 bases and 0 bases, with 7 bases remaining between them. CDR3 length equals 13 residues. Germline CDR1 is SEHNR and CDR2 is FQNEAQ (reference sequence). The CDR3 DNA reads as TGTGCCAGCAGCCGGACAGACCAAGAGACCCAGTACTTC. Encoded protein: CASSRTDQETQYF.

To note about this clonotype: A much larger clone differs from this one at a single base, so this may be a read error. Since the CDR3 does not end with the conserved phenylalanine or tryptophan, this likely comes from a read error. This CDR3 reads CAISGTQETQYL. CDR3 in DNA: TGTGCCATCAGTGGCACCCAAGAGACCCAGTACCTC. The chain employs TRBV10-3 and TRBJ2-5; the D is unclear. Trimming cost V 4 bases and J 1 base, with 4 bases left between them. Germline CDR1 is ENHRY and CDR2 is SYGVKD. CDR3 length: 12 amino acids.

The CDR3 is CASSFSGRATGETQYF. The DNA of the CDR3 is TGTGCCAGCAGCTTTAGCGGGAGGGCGACAGGGGAGACCCAGTACTTC. This rearrangement joins TRBV5-4 to TRBJ2-5; TRBD2 matches at 11 bases. The CDR3 length is 16 residues. Trimming removed 2 bases from V and 5 bases from J; junction bases left unmatched: 8. CDR1 and CDR2 from the germline V gene are SGHNT and YYREEE (reference sequence).

This clonotype was seen only a few times. The chain couples TRBV5-8 to TRBJ2-2, with D unresolved. This CDR3 contains 14 residues. The germline CDR1 and CDR2 sequences are SGHTS and YDEGEE. Trimming shortened V by 3 bases and J by 3 bases, and 9 bases separated the two germline ends. This CDR3 is CASSSTLYTGELFF. The CDR3 bases are TGTGCCAGCAGCTCGACCCTTTACACCGGGGAGCTGTTTTTT.

This clonotype was picked up a small number of times. The chain couples TRBV4-3 to TRBJ1-5, with 11 bases fitting TRBD1. Per the germline V gene, CDR1 is LGHNA and CDR2 is YSLEER. The CDR3 has 15 residues. After removal of 4 bases from V and 6 bases from J, the junction contained 5 bases not matched to a gene. The CDR3 DNA sequence: TGCGCCAGCAGCCCTGGACAGGGGGCCTTTCAGCCCCAGCATTTT. It is translated as CASSPGQGAFQPQHF.

V usage is TRBV6-6 and J usage is TRBJ2-5; perhaps TRBD2 as D (5 bases). V shed 5 bases and J shed 1 base, with 14 bases lying between them. Per germline, CDR1 MNHNY and CDR2 SVGAGI (reference sequence). The CDR3 runs to 15 residues. In DNA form, the CDR3 reads TGTGCCAGCAGTCCGGGAATCTCGGGCCAAGAGACCCAGTACTTC. Translation gives CASSPGISGQETQYF.